This T cell receptor (beta chain) was captured by sequencing in a study of blood T cell repertoires in COVID-19. Study summary: Nucleic acid was either cDNA or gDNA, and it came from T cells, B-cell-depleted T cells, or PBMCs.

This clone was counted only a few times. Produced via immunoSEQ multiplex PCR; TCRdb's table is partial and in-frame only. This repertoire shows approximately 260,000 clones, roughly 84% found once; its top ten account for less than 8.5%. Germline assignment: CDR1 MNHEY and CDR2 SVGEGT. The length of the CDR3 is 13 residues. Trimming pared 6 bases from V and 7 bases from J, leaving 13 bases between. Within the 2 weeks before study entry, each person in the exposed group met a COVID-19 case. The receptor comes from a woman aged 45-65 years who had been exposed to COVID-19. The chain carries TRBV6-2 or TRBV6-3 and TRBJ1-5, with D tentatively TRBD1 (6 bases). Sequencing input: PBMCs or T cells enriched from blood (not recorded which). This CDR3 reads CASSTGREQPQHF. CDR3 coding DNA: TGTGCCAGCAGCACAGGGCGAGAACAGCCCCAGCATTTT.